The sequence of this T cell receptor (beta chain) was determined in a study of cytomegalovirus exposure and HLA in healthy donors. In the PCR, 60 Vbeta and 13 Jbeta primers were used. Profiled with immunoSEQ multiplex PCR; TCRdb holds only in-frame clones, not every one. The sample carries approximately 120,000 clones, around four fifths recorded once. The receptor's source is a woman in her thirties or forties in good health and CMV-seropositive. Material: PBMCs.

The CDR3 here is CASSYGSGANYGYTF. DNA of the CDR3: TGTGCCAGCAGTTACGGATCCGGAGCTAACTATGGCTACACCTTC. The chain couples TRBV6-5 to TRBJ1-2; no clear D gene. Trimming removed 2 bases from V and 0 bases from J, with 10 bases in between. Germline V CDR1 and CDR2: MNHEY, SVGAGI. This CDR3 region has 15 residues.